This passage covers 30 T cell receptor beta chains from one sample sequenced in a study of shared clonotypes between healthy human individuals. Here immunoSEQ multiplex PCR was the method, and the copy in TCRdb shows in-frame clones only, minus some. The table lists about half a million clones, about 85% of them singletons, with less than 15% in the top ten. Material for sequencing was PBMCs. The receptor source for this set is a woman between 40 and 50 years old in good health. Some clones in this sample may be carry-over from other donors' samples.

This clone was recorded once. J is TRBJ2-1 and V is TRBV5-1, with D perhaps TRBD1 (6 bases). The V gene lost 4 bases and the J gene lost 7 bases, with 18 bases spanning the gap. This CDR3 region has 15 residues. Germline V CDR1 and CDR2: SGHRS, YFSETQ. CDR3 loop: CASSPGHLLWNEQFF. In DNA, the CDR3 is TGCGCCAGCAGCCCGGGACACTTACTATGGAATGAGCAGTTCTTC.

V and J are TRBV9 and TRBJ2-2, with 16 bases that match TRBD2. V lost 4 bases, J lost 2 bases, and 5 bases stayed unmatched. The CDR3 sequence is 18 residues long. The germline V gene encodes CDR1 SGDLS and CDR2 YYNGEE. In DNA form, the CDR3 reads TGTGCCAGCAGCCTCGGGACTAGCGGGAGGGTTAACACCGGGGAGCTGTTTTTT. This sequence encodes CASSLGTSGRVNTGELFF. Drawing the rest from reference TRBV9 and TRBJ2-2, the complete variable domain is DSGVTQTPKHLITATGQRVTLRCSPRSGDLSVYWYQQSLDQGLQFLIQYYNGEERAKGNILERFSAQQFPDLHSELNLSSLELGDSALYFCASSLGTSGRVNTGELFFGEGSRLTVL.

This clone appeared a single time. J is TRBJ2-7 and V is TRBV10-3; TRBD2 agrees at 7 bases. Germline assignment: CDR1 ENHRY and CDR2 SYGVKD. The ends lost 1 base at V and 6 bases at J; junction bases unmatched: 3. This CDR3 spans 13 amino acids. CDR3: CAISELGRGEQYF. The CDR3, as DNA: TGTGCCATCAGTGAGTTAGGGAGGGGCGAGCAGTACTTC.

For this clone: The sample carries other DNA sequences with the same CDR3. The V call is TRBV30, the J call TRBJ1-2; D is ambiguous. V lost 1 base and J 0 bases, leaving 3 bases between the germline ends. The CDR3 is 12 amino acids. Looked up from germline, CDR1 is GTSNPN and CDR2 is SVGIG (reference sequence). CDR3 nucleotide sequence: TGTGCCTGGAGTGGTGCTAACTATGGCTACACCTTC. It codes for CAWSGANYGYTF.

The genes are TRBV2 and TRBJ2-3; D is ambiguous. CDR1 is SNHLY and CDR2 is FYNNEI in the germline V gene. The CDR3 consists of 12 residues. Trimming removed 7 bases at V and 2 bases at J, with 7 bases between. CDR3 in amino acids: CASNLYTDTQYF. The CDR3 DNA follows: TGTGCCAGCAATTTGTACACAGATACGCAGTATTTT.

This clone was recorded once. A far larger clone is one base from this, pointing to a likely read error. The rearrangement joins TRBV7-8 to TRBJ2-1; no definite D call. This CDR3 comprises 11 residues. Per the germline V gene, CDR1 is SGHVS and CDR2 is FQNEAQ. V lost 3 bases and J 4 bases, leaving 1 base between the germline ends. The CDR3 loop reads CASSFYNEQFF. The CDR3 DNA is TGTGCCAGCAGCTTTTACAATGAGCAGTTCTTC.

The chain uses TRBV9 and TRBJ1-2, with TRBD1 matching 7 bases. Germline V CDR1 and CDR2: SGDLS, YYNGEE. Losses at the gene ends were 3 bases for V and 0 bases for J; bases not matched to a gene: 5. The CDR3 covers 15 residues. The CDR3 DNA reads TGTGCCAGCAGCGGCCGACAGGGAACTAACTATGGCTACACCTTC. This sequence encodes CASSGRQGTNYGYTF.

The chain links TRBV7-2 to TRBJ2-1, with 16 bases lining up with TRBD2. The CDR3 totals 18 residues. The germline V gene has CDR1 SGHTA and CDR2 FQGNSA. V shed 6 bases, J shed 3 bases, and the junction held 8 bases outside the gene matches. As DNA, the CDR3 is TGTGCCAGCAGGGGACTAGCGGGAGGGCCACTCAACTACAATGAGCAGTTCTTC. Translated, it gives CASRGLAGGPLNYNEQFF.

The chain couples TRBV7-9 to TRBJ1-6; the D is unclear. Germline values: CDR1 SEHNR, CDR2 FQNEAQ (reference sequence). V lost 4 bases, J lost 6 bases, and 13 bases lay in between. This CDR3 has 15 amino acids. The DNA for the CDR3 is TGTGCCAGCAGCTCCGGGAACAGCCCTAATTCACCCCTCCACTTT. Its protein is CASSSGNSPNSPLHF. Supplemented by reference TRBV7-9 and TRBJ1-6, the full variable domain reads DTGVSQNPRHKITKRGQNVTFRCDPISEHNRLYWYRQTLGQGPEFLTYFQNEAQLEKSRLLSDRFSAERPKGSFSTLEIQRTEQGDSAMYLCASSSGNSPNSPLHFGNGTRLTVT.

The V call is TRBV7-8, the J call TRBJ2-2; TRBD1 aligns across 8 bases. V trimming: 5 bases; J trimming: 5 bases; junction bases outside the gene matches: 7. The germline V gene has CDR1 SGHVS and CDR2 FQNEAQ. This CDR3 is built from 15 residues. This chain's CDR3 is CASSTQGAQTGELFF. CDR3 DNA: TGTGCCAGCAGCACTCAGGGGGCGCAGACCGGGGAGCTGTTTTTT.

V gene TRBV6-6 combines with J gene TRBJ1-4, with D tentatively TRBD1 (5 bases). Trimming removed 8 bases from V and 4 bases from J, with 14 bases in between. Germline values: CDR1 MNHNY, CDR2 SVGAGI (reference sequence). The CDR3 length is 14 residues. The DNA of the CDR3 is TGTGCCAGCCACATAGGGGACCATAATGAAAAACTGTTTTTT. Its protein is CASHIGDHNEKLFF.

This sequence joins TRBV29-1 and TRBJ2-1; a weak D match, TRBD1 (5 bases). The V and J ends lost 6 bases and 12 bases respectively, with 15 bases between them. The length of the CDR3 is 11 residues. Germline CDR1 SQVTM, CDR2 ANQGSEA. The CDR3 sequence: CSVVDTVVQFF. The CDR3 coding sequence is TGCAGCGTCGTGGACACAGTCGTGCAGTTCTTC.

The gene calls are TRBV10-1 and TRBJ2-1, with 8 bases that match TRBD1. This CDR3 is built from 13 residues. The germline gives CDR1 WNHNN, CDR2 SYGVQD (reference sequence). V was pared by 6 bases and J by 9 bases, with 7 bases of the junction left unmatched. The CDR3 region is CASRGQDLSEQFF. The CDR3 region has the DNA TGCGCCAGCAGGGGACAGGATCTGAGTGAGCAGTTCTTC.

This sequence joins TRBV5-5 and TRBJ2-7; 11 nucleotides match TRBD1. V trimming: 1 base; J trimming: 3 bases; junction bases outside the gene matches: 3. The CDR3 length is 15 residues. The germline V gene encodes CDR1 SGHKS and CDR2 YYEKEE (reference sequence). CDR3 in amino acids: CASSLSGTGGYEQYF. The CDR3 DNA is TGTGCCAGCAGCTTGTCCGGGACAGGGGGCTACGAGCAGTACTTC.

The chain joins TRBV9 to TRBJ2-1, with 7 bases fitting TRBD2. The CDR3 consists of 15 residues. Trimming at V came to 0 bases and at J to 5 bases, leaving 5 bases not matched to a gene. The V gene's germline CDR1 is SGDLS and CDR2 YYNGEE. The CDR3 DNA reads TGTGCCAGCAGCGTAGAGGGAGGGCCACACAATGAGCAGTTCTTC. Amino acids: CASSVEGGPHNEQFF.

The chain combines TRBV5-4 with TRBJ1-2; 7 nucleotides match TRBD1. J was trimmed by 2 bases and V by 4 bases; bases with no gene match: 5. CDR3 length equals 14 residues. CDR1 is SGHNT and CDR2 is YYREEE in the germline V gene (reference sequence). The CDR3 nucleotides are TGTGCCAGCAGCAGGGGGCAGGGAAACTATGGCTACACCTTC. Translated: CASSRGQGNYGYTF.

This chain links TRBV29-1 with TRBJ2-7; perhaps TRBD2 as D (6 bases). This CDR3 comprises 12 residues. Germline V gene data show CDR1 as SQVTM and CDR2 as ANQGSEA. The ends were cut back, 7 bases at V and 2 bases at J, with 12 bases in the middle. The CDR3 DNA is TGCAGCGCTGGGGGAGGAACCTACGAGCAGTACTTC. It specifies CSAGGGTYEQYF.

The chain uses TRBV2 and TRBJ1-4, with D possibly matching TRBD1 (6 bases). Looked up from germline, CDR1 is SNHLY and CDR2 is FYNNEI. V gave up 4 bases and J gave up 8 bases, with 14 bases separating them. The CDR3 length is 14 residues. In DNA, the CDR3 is TGTGCCAGCAGTGCGAGACGGAGGGGGGAAAAACTGTTTTTT. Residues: CASSARRRGEKLFF.

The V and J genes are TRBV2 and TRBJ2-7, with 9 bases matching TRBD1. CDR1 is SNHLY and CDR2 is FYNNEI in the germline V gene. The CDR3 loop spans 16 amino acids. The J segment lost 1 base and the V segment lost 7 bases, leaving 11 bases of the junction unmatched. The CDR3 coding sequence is TGTGCCAGCAACCCCCCTCCGGGACAGGGTTCCTACGAGCAGTACTTC. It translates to CASNPPPGQGSYEQYF.

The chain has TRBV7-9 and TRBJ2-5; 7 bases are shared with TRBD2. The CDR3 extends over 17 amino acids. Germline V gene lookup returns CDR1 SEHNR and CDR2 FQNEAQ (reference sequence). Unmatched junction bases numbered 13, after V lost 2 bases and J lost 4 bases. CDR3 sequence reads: CASSLYIGASGRETQYF. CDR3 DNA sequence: TGTGCCAGCAGCTTATATATTGGGGCTAGCGGCCGAGAGACCCAGTACTTC.

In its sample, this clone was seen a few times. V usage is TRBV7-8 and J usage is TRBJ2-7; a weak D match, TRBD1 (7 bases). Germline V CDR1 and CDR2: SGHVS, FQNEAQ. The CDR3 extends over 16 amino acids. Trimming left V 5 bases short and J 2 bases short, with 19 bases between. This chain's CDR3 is CASSPQGGGIAYEQYF. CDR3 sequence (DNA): TGTGCCAGCAGCCCCCAAGGGGGCGGGATCGCCTACGAGCAGTACTTC.

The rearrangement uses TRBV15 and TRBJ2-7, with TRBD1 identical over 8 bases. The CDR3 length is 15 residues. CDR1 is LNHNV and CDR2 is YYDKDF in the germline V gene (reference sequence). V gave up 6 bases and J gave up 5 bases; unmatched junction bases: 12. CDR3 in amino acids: CATSPRGLRADEQYF. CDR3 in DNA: TGTGCCACCAGTCCCAGGGGGCTTCGGGCCGACGAGCAGTACTTC.

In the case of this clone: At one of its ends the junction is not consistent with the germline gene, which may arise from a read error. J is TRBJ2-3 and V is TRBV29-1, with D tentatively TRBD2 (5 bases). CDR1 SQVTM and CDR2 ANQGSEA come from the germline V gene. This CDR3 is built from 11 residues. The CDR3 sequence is CSVETGNAQCF. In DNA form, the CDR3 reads TGCAGCGTTGAGACGGGAAATGCGCAGTGTTTT.

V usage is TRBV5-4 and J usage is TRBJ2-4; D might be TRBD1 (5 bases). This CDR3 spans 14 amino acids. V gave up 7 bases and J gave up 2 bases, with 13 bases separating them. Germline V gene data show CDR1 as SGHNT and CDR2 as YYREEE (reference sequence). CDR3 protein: CASGEDSSKNIQYF. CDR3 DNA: TGTGCCAGCGGCGAAGACAGTTCCAAAAACATTCAGTACTTC.

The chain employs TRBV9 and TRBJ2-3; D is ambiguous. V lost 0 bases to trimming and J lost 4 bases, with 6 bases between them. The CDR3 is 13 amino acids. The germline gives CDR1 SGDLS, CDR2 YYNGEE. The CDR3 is CASSVENADTQYF. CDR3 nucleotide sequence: TGTGCCAGCAGCGTAGAAAACGCAGATACGCAGTATTTT.

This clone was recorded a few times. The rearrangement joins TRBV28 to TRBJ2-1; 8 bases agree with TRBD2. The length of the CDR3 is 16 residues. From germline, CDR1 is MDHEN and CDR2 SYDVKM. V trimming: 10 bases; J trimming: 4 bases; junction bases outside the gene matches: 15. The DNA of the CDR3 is TGTGCCACCCGGGGGGGTTCCGCTGTGGCGTACAATGAGCAGTTCTTC. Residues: CATRGGSAVAYNEQFF. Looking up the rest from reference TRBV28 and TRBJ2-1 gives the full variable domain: DVKVTQSSRYLVKRTGEKVFLECVQDMDHENMFWYRQDPGLGLRLIYFSYDVKMKEKGDIPEGYSVSREKKERFSLILESASTNQTSMYLCATRGGSAVAYNEQFFGPGTRLTVL.

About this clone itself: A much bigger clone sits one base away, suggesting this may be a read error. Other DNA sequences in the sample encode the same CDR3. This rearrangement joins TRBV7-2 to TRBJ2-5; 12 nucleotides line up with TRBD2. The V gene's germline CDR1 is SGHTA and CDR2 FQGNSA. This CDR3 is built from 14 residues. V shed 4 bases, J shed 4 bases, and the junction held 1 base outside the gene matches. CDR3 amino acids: CASSSGLAGETQYF. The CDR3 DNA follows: TGTGCCAGCAGCTCGGGACTAGCGGGAGAGACCCAGTACTTC.

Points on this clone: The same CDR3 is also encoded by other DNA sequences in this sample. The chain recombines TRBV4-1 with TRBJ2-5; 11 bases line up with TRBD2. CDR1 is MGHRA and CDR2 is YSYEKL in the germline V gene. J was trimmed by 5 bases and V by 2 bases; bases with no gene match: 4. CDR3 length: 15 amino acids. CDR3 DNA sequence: TGCGCCAGCAGCCAACTAGCGGGAGGCAGTGAGACCCAGTACTTC. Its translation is CASSQLAGGSETQYF.

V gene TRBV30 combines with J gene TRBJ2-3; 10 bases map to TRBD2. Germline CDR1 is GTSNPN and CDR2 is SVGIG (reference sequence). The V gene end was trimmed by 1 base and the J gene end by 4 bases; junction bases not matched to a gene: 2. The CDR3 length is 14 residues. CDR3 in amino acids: CAWSASGSSDTQYF. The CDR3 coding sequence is TGTGCCTGGAGTGCTAGCGGGAGCTCAGATACGCAGTATTTT.

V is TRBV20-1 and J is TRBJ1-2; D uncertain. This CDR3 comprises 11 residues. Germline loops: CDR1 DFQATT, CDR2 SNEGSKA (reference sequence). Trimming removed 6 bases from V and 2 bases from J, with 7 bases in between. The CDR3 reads CSAPLNYGYTF. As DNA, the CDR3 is TGCAGTGCCCCGCTAAACTATGGCTACACCTTC.